This T cell receptor (beta chain) derives from a study of cytomegalovirus exposure and HLA in healthy donors. Germline CDR1 is KGHSH and CDR2 is LQKENI. V was pared by 3 bases and J by 0 bases, with 9 bases of the junction left unmatched. The CDR3 totals 18 residues. Researchers ran the PCR with 60 Vbeta and 13 Jbeta primers. Profiling relied on immunoSEQ multiplex PCR, and the TCRdb table lists in-frame clones only, not all of them. The repertoire holds hundreds of thousands of clones, with 65% to 90% as singletons. J is TRBJ1-4 and V is TRBV18; 8 bases are shared with TRBD1. The sample consisted of PBMCs. The receptor comes from a girl aged 5-17 years in good health and CMV-seronegative. The CDR3 here is CASSPGQGLRTTNEKLFF. The CDR3 bases are TGTGCCAGCTCACCCGGACAGGGTTTGAGAACAACTAATGAAAAACTGTTTTTT.